The 22 T cell receptor beta chains reported below all come from one sample, sequenced in a study of read filtering for tumor transcriptome and immune sequencing. The library was built from about 400 ng RNA with molecular barcoded adaptors for alpha/delta and beta/gamma chains. TCRdb passed the reads through MiXCR, listing each CDR3 protein once. Of over 50,000 distinct CDR3 sequences detected, roughly 20% appear once; the ten largest clones hold approximately 10%. The sequenced material came from a population of CD138-negative cells sorted from bone marrow. Every receptor here comes from a donor older than 35 with multiple myeloma.

The table lists this clonotype with many counts. This chain joins TRBV5-5 and TRBJ2-3, with D uncertain. Germline assignment: CDR1 SGHKS and CDR2 YYEKEE (reference sequence). CDR3 length equals 15 residues. V shed 0 bases and J shed 6 bases, with 14 bases lying between them. The CDR3 protein is CASSLGPPAGDTQYF. CDR3 sequence (DNA): TGTGCCAGCAGCTTGGGTCCCCCCGCTGGGGATACGCAGTATTTT. The variable domain in full, completed from reference TRBV5-5 and TRBJ2-3, reads DAGVTQSPTHLIKTRGQQVTLRCSPISGHKSVSWYQQVLGQGPQFIFQYYEKEERGRGNFPDRFSARQFPNYSSELNVNALLLGDSALYLCASSLGPPAGDTQYFGPGTRLTVL.

This clonotype was recorded at least ten times. The CDR3 loop is CSARGGQGRRLREQYF. The CDR3 DNA reads TGCAGTGCTAGAGGGGGACAGGGGCGACGTCTACGCGAGCAGTACTTC. V and J are TRBV20-1 and TRBJ2-7, with 10 bases fitting TRBD1. J lost 6 bases, V lost 1 base, and 12 bases had no gene match. This CDR3 region has 16 residues. The germline CDR1 and CDR2 sequences are DFQATT and SNEGSKA (reference sequence).

This clonotype has just a few counts. This chain links TRBV20-1 with TRBJ2-7; D may match TRBD1 or TRBD2 (6 bases each). Germline assignment: CDR1 DFQATT and CDR2 SNEGSKA (reference sequence). Trimming shortened V by 1 base and J by 6 bases, and 19 bases separated the two germline ends. The CDR3 sequence is 15 residues long. CDR3 sequence (DNA): TGCAGTGCTAGAGTTCCAGGGGAGGTGACGGGCGAGCAGTACTTC. The encoded protein is CSARVPGEVTGEQYF.

Turning to this clonotype: This clone may be a read error of a much larger clone one base away. The V call is TRBV4-2, the J call TRBJ2-3, with TRBD2 matching 10 bases. This CDR3 has 15 amino acids. The germline V gene has CDR1 LGHNA and CDR2 YNFKEQ. CDR3 nucleotides: TGTGCCAGCAGCCAAGGGACTAGCGGCACAGATACGCGGTATTTT. Protein sequence: CASSQGTSGTDTRYF.

In this sample, this clonotype turned up many times. The V call is TRBV20-1, the J call TRBJ2-7; 8 positions agree with TRBD2. The CDR3 runs 16 residues. Trimming removed 0 bases from V and 4 bases from J; junction bases left unmatched: 11. Germline loops: CDR1 DFQATT, CDR2 SNEGSKA (reference sequence). The CDR3 DNA is TGCAGTGCTAGAGATTTTAAGCGGGAGTCCAGGTACGAGCAGTACTTC. Its translation: CSARDFKRESRYEQYF.

At least ten counts were recorded for this clonotype. The chain has TRBV19 and TRBJ2-1, with 9 positions matching TRBD2. Germline V gives CDR1 LNHDA, CDR2 SQIVND (reference sequence). The junction had 7 bases not matched to a gene; V was cut back by 7 bases and J by 0 bases. The length of the CDR3 is 16 residues. CDR3 region: CASTISGRSSYNEQFF. CDR3 nucleotide sequence: TGTGCCAGTACAATCAGCGGGAGGAGCTCCTACAATGAGCAGTTCTTC.

This clonotype came up a few times. Likely a read error: the CDR3 ends without its conserved phenylalanine or tryptophan. The J gene is TRBJ1-4, the V gene TRBV6-4; D remains unclear. V gave up 0 bases and J gave up 8 bases, with 7 bases separating them. The CDR3 length is 13 residues. CDR1 is MRHNA and CDR2 is SNTAGT in the germline V gene. CDR3 region: CASSDSPGEKLFS. CDR3 coding DNA: TGTGCCAGCAGTGACTCGCCCGGCGAAAAACTGTTTTCT.

In its sample, this clonotype was seen once. This may stem from a read error, because a much larger clone lies one nucleotide away. The chain joins TRBV20-1 to TRBJ2-3; TRBD2 agrees at 7 bases. Germline V gene sequence: CDR1 DFQATT, CDR2 SNEGSKA (reference sequence). CDR3 length equals 13 residues. Here the CDR3 reads CSARWGGMDMQYF. The CDR3 nucleotides are TGCAGTGCTAGATGGGGGGGAATGGATATGCAGTATTTT.

Points on this clonotype: This may stem from a read error, because a much larger clone lies one nucleotide away. This is likely a read error, given that the CDR3 carries no conserved phenylalanine or tryptophan at its end. The V and J genes are TRBV6-2 or TRBV6-3 and TRBJ2-5; D assignment may be TRBD1 or TRBD2 (5 bases each). The CDR3 runs to 14 residues. Trimming took 4 bases from V and 4 from J, leaving 13 bases between them. Germline V lookup: CDR1 MNHEY, CDR2 SVGEGT. The CDR3 DNA reads as TGTGCCAGCAGTTCTCCGGGGCAAGGAGAGACCCAGTACTCC. Protein sequence: CASSSPGQGETQYS.

This clonotype was recorded at least ten times. CDR3 residues: CASSYFNEQYF. The CDR3 nucleotides are TGTGCCAGCAGTTACTTCAACGAGCAGTACTTC. This chain uses TRBV6-2 or TRBV6-3 with TRBJ2-7; unclear D gene. Trimming shortened V by 1 base and J by 5 bases, and 3 bases separated the two germline ends. CDR1 MNHEY and CDR2 SVGEGT come from the germline V gene. The CDR3 runs 11 residues.

On this clonotype: This could be a read error, since a much larger clone is one nucleotide away. In DNA form, the CDR3 reads TGTGCCAGCAGGGCAGACAGGGGTGGCTACGCCTTC. Translated, it gives CASRADRGGYAF. The chain has TRBV2 and TRBJ1-2; the match to TRBD1 covers 8 bases. In germline, CDR1 is SNHLY, CDR2 FYNNEI. This CDR3 has 12 residues.

This clonotype was seen repeatedly, ten times or more. The CDR3 protein is CSVEDGFQDRVYKETQYF. CDR3 nucleotide sequence: TGCAGCGTTGAAGATGGTTTCCAGGACAGGGTCTACAAAGAGACCCAGTACTTC. J is TRBJ2-5 and V is TRBV29-1; TRBD1 aligns across 8 bases. V lost 0 bases, J lost 3 bases, and 15 bases stayed unmatched. The CDR3 consists of 18 residues. Germline values: CDR1 SQVTM, CDR2 ANQGSEA.

The V and J genes are TRBV18 and TRBJ2-7; D is ambiguous. CDR3 length equals 11 residues. The ends were cut back, 6 bases at V and 4 bases at J, with 7 bases in the middle. Germline assignment: CDR1 KGHSH and CDR2 LQKENI. CDR3 in amino acids: CASSTQYEQYF. In DNA form, the CDR3 reads TGTGCCAGCTCCACCCAATACGAGCAGTACTTC.

The genes are TRBV20-1 and TRBJ2-3, with TRBD2 matching over 8 bases. This CDR3 comprises 14 residues. Looked up from germline, CDR1 is DFQATT and CDR2 is SNEGSKA (reference sequence). Trimming removed 3 bases from V and 5 bases from J; junction bases left unmatched: 7. The CDR3 loop is CSASRGGLGDTQYF. The CDR3 bases are TGCAGTGCTAGCCGGGGGGGCCTGGGAGATACGCAGTATTTT.

This clonotype was seen at least ten times. The chain joins TRBV11-2 to TRBJ2-3; 7 positions match TRBD2. The CDR3 length is 14 residues. Germline values: CDR1 SGHAT, CDR2 FQNNGV. Trimming at V came to 1 base and at J to 6 bases, leaving 4 bases not matched to a gene. The chain's CDR3 is CASSLGGSSDTQYF. CDR3 sequence (DNA): TGTGCCAGCAGCTTAGGCGGGAGTTCCGATACGCAGTATTTT.

This clonotype was seen repeatedly, ten times or more. The chain carries TRBV10-3 and TRBJ2-5; the D gene is possibly TRBD1 (6 bases). Germline CDR1 reads ENHRY; CDR2 reads SYGVKD. The V end lost 8 bases, the J end lost 2 bases, and 9 bases lay between the germline ends. This CDR3 region has 12 residues. CDR3 coding DNA: TGTGCCATCCGGGACACACAAGAGACCCAGTACTTC. Its translation is CAIRDTQETQYF.

In its sample, this clonotype was seen many times. The rearrangement joins TRBV5-8 to TRBJ2-7; no clear D gene. V lost 2 bases and J lost 0, with 12 bases in between. The CDR3 runs to 15 residues. Germline-derived CDR1 and CDR2 are SGHTS and YDEGEE. The chain's CDR3 is CASSFRTLSSYEQYF. The CDR3 nucleotides read TGTGCCAGCAGCTTTCGGACGTTGAGCTCCTACGAGCAGTACTTC.

This clonotype occurred many times. V usage is TRBV20-1 and J usage is TRBJ2-5; TRBD2 matches at 8 bases. The ends lost 4 bases at V and 6 bases at J; junction bases unmatched: 13. CDR1 DFQATT and CDR2 SNEGSKA come from the germline V gene (reference sequence). CDR3 length equals 15 residues. The DNA for the CDR3 is TGCAGTGCTATCCGGCGGGAGGAGGGTTTAAAGACCCAGTACTTC. Its translation is CSAIRREEGLKTQYF.

A note on this clonotype: A much bigger clone sits one base away, suggesting this may be a read error. This sequence joins TRBV7-9 and TRBJ1-4; D is ambiguous. This CDR3 is built from 14 residues. V shed 5 bases and J shed 8 bases, with 15 bases lying between them. CDR1 SEHNR and CDR2 FQNEAQ come from the germline V gene (reference sequence). The chain's CDR3 is CASSPTIPWEKLFF. CDR3 sequence (DNA): TGTGCCAGCAGCCCGACAATCCCTTGGGAAAAACTGTTTTTT.

A note on this clonotype: One end of the junction fails to match germline, which may point to a read error. V gene TRBV4-2 combines with J gene TRBJ2-3; 8 bases map to TRBD2. The CDR3 loop spans 19 amino acids. Germline CDR1 reads LGHNA; CDR2 reads YNFKEQ. The CDR3 is CACSQEWRAAGGRTDTQYF. The CDR3, as DNA: TGTGCCTGCAGCCAAGAGTGGCGAGCGGCGGGGGGACGCACAGATACGCAGTATTTT.

This clonotype was found many times. The genes are TRBV29-1 and TRBJ1-1; D may be TRBD1 (5 bases). V lost 0 bases, J lost 8 bases, and 13 bases lay in between. This CDR3 spans 13 amino acids. Germline V gene lookup returns CDR1 SQVTM and CDR2 ANQGSEA. This CDR3 reads CSVEEVLGGEAFF. In DNA, the CDR3 is TGCAGCGTTGAAGAAGTTTTGGGGGGAGAAGCTTTCTTT.

Comment on this clonotype: A read error may be the cause here, since a much bigger clone is one base away. This rearrangement joins TRBV20-1 to TRBJ2-7, with D maybe TRBD1 (5 bases). Germline CDR1 DFQATT, CDR2 SNEGSKA (reference sequence). This CDR3 has 14 residues. In nucleotides, the CDR3 is TGCGGTGCCGAAGGACAATTCCTCTCCTACGAGCAGTACTTC. Its translation is CGAEGQFLSYEQYF.